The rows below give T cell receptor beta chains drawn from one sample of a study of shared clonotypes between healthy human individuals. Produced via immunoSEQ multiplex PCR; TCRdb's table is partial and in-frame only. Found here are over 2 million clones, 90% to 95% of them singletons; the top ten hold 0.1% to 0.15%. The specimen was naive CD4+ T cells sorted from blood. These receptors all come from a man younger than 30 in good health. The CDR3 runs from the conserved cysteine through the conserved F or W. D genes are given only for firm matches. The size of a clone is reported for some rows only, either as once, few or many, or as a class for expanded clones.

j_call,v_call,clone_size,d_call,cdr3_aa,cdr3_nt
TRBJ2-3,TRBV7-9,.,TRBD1,CASSGRDRDITDTQYF,TGTGCCAGCAGCGGTCGGGACAGGGATATCACAGATACGCAGTATTTT
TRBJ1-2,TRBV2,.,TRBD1,CASRQGGSYGYTF,TGTGCCAGCAGGCAGGGGGGAAGCTATGGCTACACCTTC
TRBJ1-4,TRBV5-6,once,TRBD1,CASSLTDRGANEKLFF,TGTGCCAGCAGCTTGACGGACAGGGGTGCTAATGAAAAACTGTTTTTT
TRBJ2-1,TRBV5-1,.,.,CASRIGSPPYNEQFF,TGCGCCAGCAGAATCGGGAGTCCGCCCTACAATGAGCAGTTCTTC
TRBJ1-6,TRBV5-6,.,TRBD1,CASSLVSGGSPLHF,TGTGCCAGCAGCTTGGTGTCAGGGGGTTCACCCCTCCACTTT
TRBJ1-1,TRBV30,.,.,CAWTARNTEAFF,TGTGCCTGGACAGCGAGAAACACTGAAGCTTTCTTT
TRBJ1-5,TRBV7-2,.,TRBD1,CASSSGQGGSYSNQPQHF,TGTGCCAGCAGCTCGGGACAGGGGGGTTCCTATAGCAATCAGCCCCAGCATTTT
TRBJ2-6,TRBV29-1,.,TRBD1,CSGTGTGHSGRANVLTF,TGCAGCGGAACCGGGACAGGCCACTCCGGGAGAGCCAACGTCCTGACTTTC
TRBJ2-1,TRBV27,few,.,CASSLGTLLHNEQFF,TGTGCCAGCAGCTTGGGTACTCTGCTACACAATGAGCAGTTCTTC
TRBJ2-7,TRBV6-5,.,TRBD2,CASSYLGTSGEQYF,TGTGCCAGCAGTTACCTTGGGACTAGCGGCGAGCAGTACTTC
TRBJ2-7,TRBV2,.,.,CASSGPRWEQYF,TGTGCCAGCAGTGGGCCCAGGTGGGAGCAGTACTTC
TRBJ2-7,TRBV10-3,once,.,CAISRQVNYEQYF,TGTGCCATCTCACGGCAAGTCAACTACGAGCAGTACTTC
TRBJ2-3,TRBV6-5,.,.,CASSLRGLGTDTQYF,TGTGCCAGCAGTTTACGGGGGTTGGGCACAGATACGCAGTATTTT
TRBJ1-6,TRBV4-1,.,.,CASSQVQEANSPLHF,TGCGCCAGCAGCCAAGTTCAGGAGGCAAATTCACCCCTCCACTTT
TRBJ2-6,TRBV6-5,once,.,CASRRPSGANVLTF,TGTGCCAGCAGAAGACCCTCTGGGGCCAACGTCCTGACTTTC
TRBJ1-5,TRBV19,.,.,CASSSSRARQPQHF,TGTGCCAGTAGTAGTAGCAGGGCGAGACAGCCCCAGCATTTT
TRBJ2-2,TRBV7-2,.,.,CASSLGRALSGELFF,TGTGCCAGCAGCTTAGGCAGGGCTCTTTCCGGGGAGCTGTTTTTT
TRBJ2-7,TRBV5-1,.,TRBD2,CASSLGGSGTYEQYF,TGCGCCAGCAGCTTGGGGGGTAGCGGGACCTACGAGCAGTACTTC
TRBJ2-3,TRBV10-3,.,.,CALSDSVSTDTQYF,TGTGCCCTTTCGGATAGCGTTAGCACAGATACGCAGTATTTT
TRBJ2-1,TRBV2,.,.,CASSARQARDDEQFF,TGTGCCAGCAGTGCTAGACAGGCTCGGGACGATGAGCAGTTCTTC
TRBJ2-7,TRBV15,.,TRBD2,CATSRGTSDSYEQYF,TGTGCCACCAGCAGAGGGACTAGCGACTCCTACGAGCAGTACTTC
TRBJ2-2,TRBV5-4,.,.,CASSGDHTGELFF,TGTGCCAGCTCAGGGGACCACACCGGGGAGCTGTTTTTT
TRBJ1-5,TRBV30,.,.,CAWGDLVGQPQHF,TGTGCCTGGGGCGACCTAGTGGGGCAGCCCCAGCATTTT
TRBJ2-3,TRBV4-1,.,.,CASSQEKRWDSTDTQYF,TGCGCCAGCAGCCAGGAGAAGCGGTGGGATAGCACAGATACGCAGTATTTT
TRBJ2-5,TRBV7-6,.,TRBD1,CASSLAGTVPETQYF,TGTGCCAGCAGCTTAGCCGGGACAGTCCCGGAGACCCAGTACTTC
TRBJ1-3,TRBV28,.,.,CASTLVRSGNTIYF,TGTGCCAGCACCCTCGTAAGGTCTGGAAACACCATATATTTT
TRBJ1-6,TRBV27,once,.,CASSLSDNSPLHF,TGTGCCAGCAGTTTATCAGATAATTCACCCCTCCACTTT
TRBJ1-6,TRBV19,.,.,CASRGRQYNSPLHF,TGTGCCAGTAGGGGACGACAGTATAATTCACCCCTCCACTTT
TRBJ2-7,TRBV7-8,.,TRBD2,CASSDQRGTYEQYF,TGTGCCAGCAGCGACCAGCGGGGAACCTACGAGCAGTACTTC
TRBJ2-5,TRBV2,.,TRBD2,CASTPSSGVLALETQYF,TGTGCCAGCACCCCCTCTAGCGGGGTTCTCGCTTTGGAGACCCAGTACTTC
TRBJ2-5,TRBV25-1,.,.,CASSELGYGTQYF,TGTGCCAGCAGTGAGCTGGGTTACGGGACCCAGTACTTC
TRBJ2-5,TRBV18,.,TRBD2,CASSRLAGGTQETQYF,TGTGCCAGCTCACGACTAGCGGGAGGGACCCAAGAGACCCAGTACTTC
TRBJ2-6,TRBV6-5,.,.,CASSYREQGKSNVLTF,TGTGCCAGCAGTTACCGTGAACAGGGAAAGTCCAACGTCCTGACTTTC
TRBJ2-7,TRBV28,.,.,CASIGGASEQYF,TGTGCCAGCATTGGGGGGGCGAGCGAGCAGTACTTC
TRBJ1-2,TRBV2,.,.,CASSVFQRDGYTF,TGTGCCAGCAGTGTCTTCCAACGAGATGGCTACACCTTC
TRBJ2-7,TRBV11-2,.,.,CASSLSGYEQYF,TGTGCCAGCAGCCTCAGCGGCTACGAGCAGTACTTC
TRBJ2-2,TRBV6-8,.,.,CASSYGRGLFF,TGTGCCAGCAGTTACGGGCGGGGGCTGTTTTTT
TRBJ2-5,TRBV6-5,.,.,CASSSRETQYF,TGTGCCAGCAGTAGCAGGGAGACCCAGTACTTC
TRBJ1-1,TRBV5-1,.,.,CASSRSGGENTEAFF,TGCGCCAGCAGCCGGTCGGGGGGCGAGAACACTGAAGCTTTCTTT
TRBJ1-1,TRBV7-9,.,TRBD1,CASSTGEATGVNTEAFF,TGTGCCAGCAGCACCGGGGAAGCCACAGGGGTGAACACTGAAGCTTTCTTT
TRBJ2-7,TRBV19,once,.,CASSSLWASYEQYF,TGTGCCAGTAGTAGCCTGTGGGCGTCCTACGAGCAGTACTTC